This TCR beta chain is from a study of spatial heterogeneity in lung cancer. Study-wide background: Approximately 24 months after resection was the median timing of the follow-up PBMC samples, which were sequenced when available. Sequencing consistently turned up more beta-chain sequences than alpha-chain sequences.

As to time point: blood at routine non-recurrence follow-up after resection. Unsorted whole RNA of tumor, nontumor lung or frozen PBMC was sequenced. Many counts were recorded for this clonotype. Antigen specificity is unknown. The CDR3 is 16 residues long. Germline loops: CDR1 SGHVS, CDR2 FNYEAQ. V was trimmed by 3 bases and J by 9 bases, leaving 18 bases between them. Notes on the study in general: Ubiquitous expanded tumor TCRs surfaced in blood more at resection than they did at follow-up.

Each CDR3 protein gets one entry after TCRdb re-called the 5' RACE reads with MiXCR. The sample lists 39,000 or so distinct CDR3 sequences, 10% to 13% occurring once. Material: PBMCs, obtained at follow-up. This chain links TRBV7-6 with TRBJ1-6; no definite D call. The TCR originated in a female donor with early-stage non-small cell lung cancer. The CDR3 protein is CASSFKIASDSSPLHF. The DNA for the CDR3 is TGTGCCAGCAGCTTCAAAATCGCCAGTGATAGTTCACCCCTCCACTTT.